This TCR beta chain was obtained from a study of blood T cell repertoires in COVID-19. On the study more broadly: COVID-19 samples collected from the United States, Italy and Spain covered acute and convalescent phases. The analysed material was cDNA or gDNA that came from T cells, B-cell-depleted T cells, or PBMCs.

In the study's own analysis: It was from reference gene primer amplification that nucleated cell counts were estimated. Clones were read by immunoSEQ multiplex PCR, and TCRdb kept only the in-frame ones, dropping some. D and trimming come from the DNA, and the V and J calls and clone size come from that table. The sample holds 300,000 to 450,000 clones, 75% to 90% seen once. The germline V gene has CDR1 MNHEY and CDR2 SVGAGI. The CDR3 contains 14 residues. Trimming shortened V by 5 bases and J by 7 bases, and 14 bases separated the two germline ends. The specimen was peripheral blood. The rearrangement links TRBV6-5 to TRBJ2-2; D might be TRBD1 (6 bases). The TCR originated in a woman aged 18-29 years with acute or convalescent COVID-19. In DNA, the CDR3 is TGTGCCAGCAGTCTTGAAAGGGGGAGCGGGGAGCTGTTTTTT. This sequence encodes CASSLERGSGELFF.